This T cell receptor (beta chain) was identified during a study of blood T cell repertoires in COVID-19. Sequenced by immunoSEQ multiplex PCR; TCRdb stores in-frame clones only, minus some. This sample has 130,000 or so clones; 70% to 90% occur once, and the top ten carry 10%. About this clone itself: Germline is not matched at one junction end, which may reflect a read error.

The germline V gene encodes CDR1 SNHLY and CDR2 FYNNEI. The CDR3 extends over 15 amino acids. The receptor was derived from a man over 45 with acute or convalescent COVID-19. The chain couples TRBV2 to TRBJ1-2; 9 bases line up with TRBD1. Sequenced: peripheral blood. CDR3 nucleotide sequence: TGTGCCAGCAGTGTTCGACGCGGGACAGGGAGTATCATCGACTTC. It specifies CASSVRRGTGSIIDF.